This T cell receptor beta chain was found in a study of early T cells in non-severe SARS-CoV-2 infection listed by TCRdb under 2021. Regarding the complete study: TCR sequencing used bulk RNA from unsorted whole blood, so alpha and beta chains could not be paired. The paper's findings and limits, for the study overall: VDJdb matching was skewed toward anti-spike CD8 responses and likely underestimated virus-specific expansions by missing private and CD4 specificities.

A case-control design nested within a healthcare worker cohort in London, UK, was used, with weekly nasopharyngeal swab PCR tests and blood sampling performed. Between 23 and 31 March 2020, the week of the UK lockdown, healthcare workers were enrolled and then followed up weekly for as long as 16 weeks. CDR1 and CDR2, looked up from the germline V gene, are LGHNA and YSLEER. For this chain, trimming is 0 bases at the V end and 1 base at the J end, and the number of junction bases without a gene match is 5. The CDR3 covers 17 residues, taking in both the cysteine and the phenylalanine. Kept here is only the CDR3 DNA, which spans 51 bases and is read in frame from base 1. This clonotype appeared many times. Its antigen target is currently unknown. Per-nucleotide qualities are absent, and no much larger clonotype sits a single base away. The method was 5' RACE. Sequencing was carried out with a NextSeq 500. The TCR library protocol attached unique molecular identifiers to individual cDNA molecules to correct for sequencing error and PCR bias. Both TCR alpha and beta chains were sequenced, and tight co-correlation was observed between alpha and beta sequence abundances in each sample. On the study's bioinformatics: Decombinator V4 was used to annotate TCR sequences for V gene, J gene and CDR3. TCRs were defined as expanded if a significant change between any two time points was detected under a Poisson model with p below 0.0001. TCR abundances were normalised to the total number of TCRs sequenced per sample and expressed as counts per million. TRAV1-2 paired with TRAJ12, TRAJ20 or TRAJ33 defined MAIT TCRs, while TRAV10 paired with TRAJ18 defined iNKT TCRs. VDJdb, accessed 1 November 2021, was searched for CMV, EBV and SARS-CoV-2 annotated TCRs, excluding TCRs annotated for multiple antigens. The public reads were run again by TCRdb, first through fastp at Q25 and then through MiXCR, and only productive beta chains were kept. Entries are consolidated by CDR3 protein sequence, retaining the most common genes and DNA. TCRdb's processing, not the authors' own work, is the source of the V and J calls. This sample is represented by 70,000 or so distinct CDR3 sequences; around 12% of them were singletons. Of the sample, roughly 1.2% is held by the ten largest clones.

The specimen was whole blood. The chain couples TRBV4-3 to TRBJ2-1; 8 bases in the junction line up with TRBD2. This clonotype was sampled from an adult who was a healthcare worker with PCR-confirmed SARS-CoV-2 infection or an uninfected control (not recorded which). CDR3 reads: CASSQEASGWSYNEQFF. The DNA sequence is TGCGCCAGCAGCCAAGAGGCTAGCGGGTGGTCCTACAATGAGCAGTTCTTC.